This TCR beta chain is drawn from a study of CD8 T cells in ankylosing spondylitis. Study-wide points: Disease-associated clones were reportedly significantly overrepresented in matched ankylosing spondylitis synovial fluid. Blood from ankylosing spondylitis patients appeared to carry a characteristic eight-variant TCR beta motif.

Each TCR beta library was made by quantitative 5'-RACE that incorporated molecular barcodes. TCRdb itself ran the 5' RACE reads through MiXCR, one entry per CDR3 protein. In the table there are some 130,000 distinct CDR3 sequences, over 7% of which are singletons. This clonotype was observed many times. Its antigen is not known. Germline CDR1 and CDR2: SGHRS and YFSETQ. The CDR3 covers 18 residues. V lost 1 base, J lost 0 bases, and 17 bases lay in between. The J gene is TRBJ2-1, the V gene TRBV5-1, with D perhaps TRBD2 (6 bases). The sequenced material came from blood, either unsorted or a sorted T cell fraction (not recorded which). This TCR was recovered from a male donor with ankylosing spondylitis or in good health (not recorded which). Written as DNA, the CDR3 is TGCGCCAGCAGCTTGACCGGGACTCCAAAGAGCTCCTACAATGAGCAGTTCTTC. It is translated as CASSLTGTPKSSYNEQFF.